This TCR beta chain stems from a study of blood T cell repertoires in COVID-19. The ends were cut back, 5 bases at V and 4 bases at J, with 8 bases in the middle. This CDR3 spans 14 amino acids. Germline values: CDR1 KGHDR, CDR2 SFDVKD. Generated by immunoSEQ multiplex PCR, the TCRdb table keeps only in-frame clones and is missing some. The data contain approximately 50,000 clones, 70% to 90% of them singletons. V usage is TRBV24-1 and J usage is TRBJ2-6; a possible D gene is TRBD1 (6 bases). The specimen was peripheral blood. This clonotype was sampled from a woman aged 80 or over with acute or convalescent COVID-19. The CDR3 nucleotides read TGTGCCACCAGTGCAGGGGCCGGGGCCAACGTCCTGACTTTC. This codes for CATSAGAGANVLTF.